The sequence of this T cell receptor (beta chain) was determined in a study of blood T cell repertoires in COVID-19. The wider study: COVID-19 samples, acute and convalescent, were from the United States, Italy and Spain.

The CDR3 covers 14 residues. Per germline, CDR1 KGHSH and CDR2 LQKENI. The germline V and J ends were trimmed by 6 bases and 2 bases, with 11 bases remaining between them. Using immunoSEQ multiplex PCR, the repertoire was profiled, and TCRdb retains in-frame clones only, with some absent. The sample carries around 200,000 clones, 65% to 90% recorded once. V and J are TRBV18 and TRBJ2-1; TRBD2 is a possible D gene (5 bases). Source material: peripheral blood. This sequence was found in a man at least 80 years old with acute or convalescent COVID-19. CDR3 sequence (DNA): TGTGCCAGCTCCCCCGACTACGCCTACAATGAGCAGTTCTTC. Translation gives CASSPDYAYNEQFF. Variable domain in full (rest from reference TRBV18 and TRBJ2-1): NAGVMQNPRHLVRRRGQEARLRCSPMKGHSHVYWYRQLPEEGLKFMVYLQKENIIDESGMPKERFSAEFPKEGPSILRIQQVVRGDSAAYFCASSPDYAYNEQFFGPGTRLTVL.